Presented here are 15 T cell receptor beta chains from one specimen sequenced in a study of blood T cells in healthy people across ages. Then a second PCR, running about 6 to 11 cycles, was carried out with a sample-barcoded 5' primer and a J-beta primer mix. TCRdb fed the 5' RACE reads into MiXCR, producing one record per CDR3 protein. The sample shows 1,300,000 or so distinct CDR3 sequences, approximately 63% of them seen only once. Sample: blood. Source of these receptors: a man aged 18 to 30 in good health.

V gene TRBV6-5 combines with J gene TRBJ2-4; D uncertain. Judging by the DNA end, TRBJ2-7 fits better; the J call may be wrong. CDR1 and CDR2 (germline): MNHEY, SVGAGI. This CDR3 contains 13 residues. For the CDR3, the DNA is TGTGCCAGCAGGCCCGCTGGCTACTACGAGCAGTACTTC. This sequence encodes CASRPAGYYEQYF.

The chain is built from TRBV7-9 and TRBJ1-4, with 7 bases that match TRBD1. The CDR3 is made up of 14 amino acids. After removal of 3 bases from V and 16 bases from J, the junction contained 14 bases not matched to a gene. The V gene's germline CDR1 is SEHNR and CDR2 FQNEAQ (reference sequence). The CDR3 loop is CASSLGTRDSPWFF. The CDR3 nucleotides are TGTGCCAGCAGCTTGGGAACCCGGGACAGTCCATGGTTTTTT.

The V and J genes are TRBV28 and TRBJ2-3, with 8 bases matching TRBD2. Germline V lookup: CDR1 MDHEN, CDR2 SYDVKM. V lost 5 bases to trimming and J lost 5 bases; unmatched junction nucleotides: 9. The CDR3 covers 15 residues. This CDR3 is CASSLTGGPEDTQYF. The CDR3 coding sequence is TGTGCCAGCAGTCTTACGGGGGGGCCCGAAGATACGCAGTATTTT.

This clonotype was counted only a few times. The gene calls are TRBV20-1 and TRBJ2-7, with 9 positions matching TRBD1. There are 14 residues in the CDR3. The V gene's germline CDR1 is DFQATT and CDR2 SNEGSKA (reference sequence). The V gene end was trimmed by 3 bases and the J gene end by 5 bases; junction bases not matched to a gene: 8. As DNA, the CDR3 is TGCAGTGCTAGGACGGGACAGGGTTTAGACGAGCAGTACTTC. Its translation is CSARTGQGLDEQYF.

The CDR3 DNA is TGTGCCACCAGCGCCCCCAGGGGGACCGGGGAGCTGTTTTTT. Encoded protein: CATSAPRGTGELFF. The chain couples TRBV15 to TRBJ2-2; TRBD1 aligns across 7 bases. This CDR3 is built from 14 residues. Germline CDR1 reads LNHNV; CDR2 reads YYDKDF (reference sequence). The V segment lost 5 bases and the J segment 5 bases; nucleotides outside the gene matches: 5. The full variable domain, with the rest looked up from reference TRBV15 and TRBJ2-2, is DAMVIQNPRYQVTQFGKPVTLSCSQTLNHNVMYWYQQKSSQAPKLLFHYYDKDFNNEADTPDNFQSRRPNTSFCFLDIRSPGLGDTAMYLCATSAPRGTGELFFGEGSRLTVL.

The genes are TRBV7-2 and TRBJ1-4, with TRBD1 matching 7 bases. The CDR3 covers 17 residues. CDR1 is SGHTA and CDR2 is FQGNSA in the germline V gene. The J segment lost 7 bases and the V segment lost 0 bases, leaving 11 bases of the junction unmatched. The CDR3 DNA is TGTGCCAGCAGCTTAGCACAGGGGAGTTTTCTAGGTGAAAAACTGTTTTTT. It translates to CASSLAQGSFLGEKLFF.

The genes are TRBV6-2 or TRBV6-3 and TRBJ2-1, with TRBD2 as a possible D gene (5 bases). V was trimmed by 4 bases and J by 3 bases, leaving 19 bases between them. The CDR3 extends over 17 amino acids. Germline V gene lookup returns CDR1 MNHEY and CDR2 SVGEGT. CDR3 protein: CASSSPLVNGVYNEQFF. As DNA, the CDR3 is TGTGCCAGCAGTTCCCCCCTAGTTAACGGGGTCTACAATGAGCAGTTCTTC.

This clonotype came up a few times. V is TRBV25-1 and J is TRBJ1-1; 7 bases map to TRBD1. Germline lookup yields CDR1 MGHDK and CDR2 SYGVNS. The CDR3 length is 13 residues. The ends lost 8 bases at V and 3 bases at J; junction bases unmatched: 6. CDR3 residues: CASGRDRDTEAFF. CDR3 nucleotide sequence: TGTGCCAGCGGCAGGGACAGAGACACTGAAGCTTTCTTT.

V usage is TRBV7-2 and J usage is TRBJ2-2; no clear D. This CDR3 contains 13 residues. Germline assignment: CDR1 SGHTA and CDR2 FQGNSA. V was trimmed by 5 bases and J by 8 bases, leaving 12 bases between them. The DNA for the CDR3 is TGTGCCAGCAGCCCACATAGGATGGGGGAGCTGTTTTTT. Translation gives CASSPHRMGELFF.

A remark on this clonotype: Since the CDR3 does not end with the conserved phenylalanine or tryptophan, this likely comes from a read error. The chain combines TRBV11-2 with TRBJ1-5; TRBD1 aligns across 8 bases. The ends lost 2 bases at V and 2 bases at J; junction bases unmatched: 5. Per germline, CDR1 SGHAT and CDR2 FQNNGV. The CDR3 is 16 amino acids. The CDR3 DNA reads as TGTGCCAGCAGCTTAAATGGGGGACAGGGCAATCAGCCCCAGCATCTT. This sequence encodes CASSLNGGQGNQPQHL.

The chain joins TRBV2 to TRBJ1-2; D is undetermined. The CDR3 has 9 residues. Germline V gene sequence: CDR1 SNHLY, CDR2 FYNNEI. V was clipped by 4 bases and J by 7 bases, with 1 base between them. The CDR3 DNA reads as TGTGCCAGCAGTGTTGGCTACACCTTC. This encodes CASSVGYTF.

This rearrangement joins TRBV2 to TRBJ2-3; D is unresolved. CDR3 length equals 13 residues. V lost 1 base and J 6 bases, leaving 8 bases between the germline ends. Looked up from germline, CDR1 is SNHLY and CDR2 is FYNNEI. Written as DNA, the CDR3 is TGTGCCAGCAGTGAAGTAGGATTGGATACGCAGTATTTT. Translated: CASSEVGLDTQYF.

This clonotype was counted between two and nine times. The gene calls are TRBV6-5 and TRBJ2-1; D may be TRBD1 or TRBD2 (5 bases each). The length of the CDR3 is 13 residues. V was pared by 2 bases and J by 6 bases, with 8 bases between. CDR1 MNHEY and CDR2 SVGAGI come from the germline V gene. Here the CDR3 reads CASSYPGLNEQFF. The CDR3 nucleotides read TGTGCCAGCAGTTACCCGGGGCTCAATGAGCAGTTCTTC.

The genes are TRBV27 and TRBJ2-7; D call uncertain. Germline assignment: CDR1 MNHEY and CDR2 SMNVEV (reference sequence). This CDR3 is built from 15 residues. V lost 0 bases and J lost 2, with 11 bases in between. CDR3 loop: CASSLSLLNPYEQYF. Written as DNA, the CDR3 is TGTGCCAGCAGTTTATCATTACTGAACCCCTACGAGCAGTACTTC.

The V gene is TRBV28, the J gene TRBJ1-2, with a possible D match to TRBD1 (5 bases). V was cut by 2 bases and J by 0 bases, with 16 bases left in between. Germline CDR1 and CDR2: MDHEN and SYDVKM. The length of the CDR3 is 17 residues. The CDR3 nucleotides read TGTGCCAGCAGTTTAGAAGGGACTACGATGGCTAACTATGGCTACACCTTC. Encoded protein: CASSLEGTTMANYGYTF.